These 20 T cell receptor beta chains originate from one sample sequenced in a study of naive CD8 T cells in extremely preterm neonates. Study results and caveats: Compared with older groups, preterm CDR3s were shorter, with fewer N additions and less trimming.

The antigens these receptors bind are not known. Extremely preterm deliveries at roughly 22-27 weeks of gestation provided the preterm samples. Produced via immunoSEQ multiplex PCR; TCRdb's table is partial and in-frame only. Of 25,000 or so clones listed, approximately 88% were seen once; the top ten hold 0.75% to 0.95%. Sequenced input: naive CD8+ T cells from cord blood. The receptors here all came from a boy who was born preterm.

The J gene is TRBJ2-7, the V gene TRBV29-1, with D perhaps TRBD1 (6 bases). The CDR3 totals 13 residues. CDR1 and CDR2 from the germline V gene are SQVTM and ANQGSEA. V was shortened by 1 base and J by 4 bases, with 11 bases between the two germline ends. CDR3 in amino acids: CSVEVKGVYEQYF. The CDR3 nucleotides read TGCAGCGTTGAAGTGAAGGGGGTTTACGAGCAGTACTTC.

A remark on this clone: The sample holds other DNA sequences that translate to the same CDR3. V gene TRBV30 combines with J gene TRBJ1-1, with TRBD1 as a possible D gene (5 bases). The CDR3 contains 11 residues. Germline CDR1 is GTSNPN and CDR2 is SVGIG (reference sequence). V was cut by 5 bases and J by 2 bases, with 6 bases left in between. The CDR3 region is CAWGQNTEAFF. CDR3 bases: TGTGCCTGGGGACAAAACACTGAAGCTTTCTTT.

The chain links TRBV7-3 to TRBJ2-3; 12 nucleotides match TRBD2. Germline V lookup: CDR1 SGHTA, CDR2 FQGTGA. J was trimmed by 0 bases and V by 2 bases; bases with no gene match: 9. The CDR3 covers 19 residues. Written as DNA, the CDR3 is TGTGCCAGCAGCTTAGGTTTAGGACTAGCGGGGCGAAGCACAGATACGCAGTATTTT. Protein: CASSLGLGLAGRSTDTQYF.

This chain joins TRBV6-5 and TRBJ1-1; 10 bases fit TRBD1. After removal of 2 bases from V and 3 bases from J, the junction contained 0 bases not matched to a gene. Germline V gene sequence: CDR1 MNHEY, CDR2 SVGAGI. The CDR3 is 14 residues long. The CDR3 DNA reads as TGTGCCAGCAGTTACGGGACAGGGGACACTGAAGCTTTCTTT. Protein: CASSYGTGDTEAFF.

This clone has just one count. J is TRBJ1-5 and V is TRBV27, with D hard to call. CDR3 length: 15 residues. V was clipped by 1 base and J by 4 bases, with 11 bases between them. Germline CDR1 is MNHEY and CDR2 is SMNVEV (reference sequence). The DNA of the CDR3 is TGTGCCAGCAGTTTATTGCCCGGGAGGAATCAGCCCCAGCATTTT. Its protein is CASSLLPGRNQPQHF.

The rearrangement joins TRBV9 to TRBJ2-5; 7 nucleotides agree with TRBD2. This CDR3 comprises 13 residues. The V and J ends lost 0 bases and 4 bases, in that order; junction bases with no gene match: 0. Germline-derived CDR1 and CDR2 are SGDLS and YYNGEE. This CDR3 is CASSVGLAETQYF. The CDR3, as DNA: TGTGCCAGCAGCGTAGGACTAGCAGAGACCCAGTACTTC.

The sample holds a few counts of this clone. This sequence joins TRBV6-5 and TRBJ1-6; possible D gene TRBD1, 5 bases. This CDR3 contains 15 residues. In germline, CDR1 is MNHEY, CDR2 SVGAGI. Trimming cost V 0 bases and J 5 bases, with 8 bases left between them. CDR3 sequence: CASSYSPGNNSPLHF. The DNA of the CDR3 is TGTGCCAGCAGTTACTCGCCAGGGAATAATTCACCCCTCCACTTT.

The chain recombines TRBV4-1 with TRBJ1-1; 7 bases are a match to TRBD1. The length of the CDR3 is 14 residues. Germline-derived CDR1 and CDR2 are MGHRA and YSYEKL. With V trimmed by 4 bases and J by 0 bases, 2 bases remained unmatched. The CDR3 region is CASSRQGLNTEAFF. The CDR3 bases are TGCGCCAGCAGCCGACAGGGTTTGAACACTGAAGCTTTCTTT.

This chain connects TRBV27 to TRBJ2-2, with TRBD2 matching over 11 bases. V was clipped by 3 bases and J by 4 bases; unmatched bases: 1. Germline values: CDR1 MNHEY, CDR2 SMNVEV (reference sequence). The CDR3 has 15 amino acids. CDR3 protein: CASSLGTSGTGELFF. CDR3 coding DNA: TGTGCCAGCAGTTTGGGGACTAGCGGCACCGGGGAGCTGTTTTTT.

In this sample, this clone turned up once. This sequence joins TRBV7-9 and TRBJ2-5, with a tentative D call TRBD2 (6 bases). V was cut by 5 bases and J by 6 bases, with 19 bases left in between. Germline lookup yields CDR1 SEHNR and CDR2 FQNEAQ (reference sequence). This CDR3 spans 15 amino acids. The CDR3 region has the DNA TGTGCCAGCAGCCCCGGAGGGCTAGCAGTACAGACCCAGTACTTC. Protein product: CASSPGGLAVQTQYF.

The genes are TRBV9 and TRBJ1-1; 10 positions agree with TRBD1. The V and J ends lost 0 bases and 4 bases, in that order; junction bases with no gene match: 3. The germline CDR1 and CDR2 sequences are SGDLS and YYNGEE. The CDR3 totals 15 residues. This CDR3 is CASSVARTGGTEAFF. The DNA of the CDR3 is TGTGCCAGCAGCGTAGCTCGGACAGGGGGCACTGAAGCTTTCTTT.

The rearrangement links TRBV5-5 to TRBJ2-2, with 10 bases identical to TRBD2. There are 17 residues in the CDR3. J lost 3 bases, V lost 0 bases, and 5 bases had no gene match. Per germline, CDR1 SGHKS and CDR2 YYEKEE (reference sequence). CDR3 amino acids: CASSLVGTSVYTGELFF. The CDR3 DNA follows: TGTGCCAGCAGCTTGGTGGGGACTAGCGTATACACCGGGGAGCTGTTTTTT.

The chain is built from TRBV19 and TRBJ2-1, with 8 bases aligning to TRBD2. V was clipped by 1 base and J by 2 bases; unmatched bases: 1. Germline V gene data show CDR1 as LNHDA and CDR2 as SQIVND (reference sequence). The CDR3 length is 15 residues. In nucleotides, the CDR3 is TGTGCCAGTAGTATAGCGGGGGGGCCCTACAATGAGCAGTTCTTC. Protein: CASSIAGGPYNEQFF.

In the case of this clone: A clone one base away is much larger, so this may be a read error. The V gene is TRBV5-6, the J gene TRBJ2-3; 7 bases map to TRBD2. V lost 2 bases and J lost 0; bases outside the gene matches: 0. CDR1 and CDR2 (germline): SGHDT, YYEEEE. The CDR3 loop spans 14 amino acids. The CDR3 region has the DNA TGTGCCAGCAGCTTAGCGGGGAGCACAGATACGCAGTATTTT. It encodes CASSLAGSTDTQYF.

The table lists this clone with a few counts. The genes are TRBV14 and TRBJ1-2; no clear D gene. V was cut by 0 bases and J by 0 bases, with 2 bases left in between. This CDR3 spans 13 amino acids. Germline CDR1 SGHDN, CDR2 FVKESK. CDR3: CASSQDTNYGYTF. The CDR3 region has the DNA TGTGCCAGCAGCCAAGACACTAACTATGGCTACACCTTC. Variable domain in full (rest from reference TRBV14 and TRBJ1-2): EAGVTQFPSHSVIEKGQTVTLRCDPISGHDNLYWYRRVMGKEIKFLLHFVKESKQDESGMPNNRFLAERTGGTYSTLKVQPAELEDSGVYFCASSQDTNYGYTFGSGTRLTVV.

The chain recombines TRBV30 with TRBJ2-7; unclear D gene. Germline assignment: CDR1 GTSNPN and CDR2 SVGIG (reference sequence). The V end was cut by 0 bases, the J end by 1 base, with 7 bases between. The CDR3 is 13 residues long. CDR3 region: CAWSVMVSYEQYF. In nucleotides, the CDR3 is TGTGCCTGGAGTGTAATGGTTTCCTACGAGCAGTACTTC.

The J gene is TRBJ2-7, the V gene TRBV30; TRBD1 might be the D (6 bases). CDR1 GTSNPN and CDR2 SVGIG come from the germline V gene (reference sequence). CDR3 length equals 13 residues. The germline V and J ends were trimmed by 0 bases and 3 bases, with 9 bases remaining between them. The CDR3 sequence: CAWSVGRGYEQYF. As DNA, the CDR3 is TGTGCCTGGAGTGTAGGCAGGGGCTACGAGCAGTACTTC.

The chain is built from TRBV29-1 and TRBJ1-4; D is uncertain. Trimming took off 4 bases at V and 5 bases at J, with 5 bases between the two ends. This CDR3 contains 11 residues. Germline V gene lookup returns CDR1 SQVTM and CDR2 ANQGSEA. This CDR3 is CSVGQNEKLFF. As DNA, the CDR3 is TGCAGCGTTGGACAAAATGAAAAACTGTTTTTT. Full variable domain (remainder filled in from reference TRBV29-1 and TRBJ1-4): SAVISQKPSRDICQRGTSLTIQCQVDSQVTMMFWYRQQPGQSLTLIATANQGSEATYESGFVIDKFPISRPNLTFSTLTVSNMSPEDSSIYLCSVGQNEKLFFGSGTQLSVL.

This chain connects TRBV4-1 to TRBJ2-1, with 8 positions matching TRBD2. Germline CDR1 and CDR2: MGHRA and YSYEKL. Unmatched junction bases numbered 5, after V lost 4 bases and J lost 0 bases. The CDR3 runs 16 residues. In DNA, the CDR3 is TGCGCCAGCAGCCGAGAAAGCGGGAGCTCCTACAATGAGCAGTTCTTC. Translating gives CASSRESGSSYNEQFF.

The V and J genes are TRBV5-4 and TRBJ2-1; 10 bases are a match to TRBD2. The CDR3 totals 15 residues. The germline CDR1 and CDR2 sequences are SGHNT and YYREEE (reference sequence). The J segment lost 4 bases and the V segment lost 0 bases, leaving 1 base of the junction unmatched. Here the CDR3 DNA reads TGTGCCAGCAGCTTGGTAGCGGGGGGTTACAATGAGCAGTTCTTC. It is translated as CASSLVAGGYNEQFF.